Presented here are 15 T cell receptor beta chains from one specimen sequenced in a study of tumor-infiltrating lymphocytes in primary liver carcinoma. Unsorted whole blood supplied the blood RNA, and germline DNA was isolated too. A primer in the constant region served to generate TCR beta cDNA from roughly 450 ng of total RNA. Three rounds of nested multiplex PCR with slightly modified ARM-PCR produced TCR beta libraries. The first two PCR rounds used TRBV1-TRBV30 forward primers with a C-beta reverse primer, about 10 cycles each. Using its own MiXCR run on the multiplex PCR reads, TCRdb lists one record per CDR3 protein. The sample carries about 300,000 distinct CDR3 sequences, 65% recorded once. Source material: peripheral blood. The source of these receptors is a man between 35 and 55 years old with primary liver carcinoma and hepatitis B virus infection.

To note about this clonotype: Possible read error: a much larger clone is one base away. V usage is TRBV4-2 and J usage is TRBJ2-3, with D uncertain. This CDR3 spans 15 amino acids. Germline CDR1 and CDR2: LGHNA and YNFKEQ. CDR3 sequence reads: CAGSQDPISISTQYF. CDR3 DNA: TGTGCCGGCAGCCAAGACCCCATCAGCATAAGTACGCAGTATTTT.

About this clonotype: One junction end does not reproduce the germline sequence, and a read error may be involved. CDR3 in DNA: TGTGCCAGCAGCCTTATACCCGAGGGGTCCTACAATGGGCAGTTCTTC. It translates to CASSLIPEGSYNGQFF. V and J are TRBV6-5 and TRBJ2-1; D may correspond to TRBD1 or TRBD2 (5 bases each). The CDR3 is made up of 16 amino acids. In germline, CDR1 is MNHEY, CDR2 SVGAGI.

The chain joins TRBV16 to TRBJ1-2, with no clear D. V lost 8 bases, J lost 5 bases, and 18 bases lay in between. The germline V gene has CDR1 KGHSY and CDR2 FQNENV. This CDR3 contains 14 residues. The CDR3 region is CASDQSVTGYGYTF. CDR3 DNA sequence: TGTGCCAGCGACCAATCGGTAACGGGGTATGGCTACACCTTC.

As to this clonotype: Germline is not matched at one junction end, which may reflect a read error. The chain employs TRBV11-2 and TRBJ2-2, with TRBD2 identical over 10 bases. The CDR3 is 15 amino acids. Germline V gene sequence: CDR1 SGHAT, CDR2 FQNNGV. Written as DNA, the CDR3 is TGTGCCAGCAGCATACTAGCGGGGAATACCGAGGAGCTGTTTTTT. This translates into CASSILAGNTEELFF.

Comments on this clonotype: Its ends do not fully match the called genes, so a read error is possible. The J gene is TRBJ2-1, the V gene TRBV11-2; D is possibly TRBD2 (5 bases). The germline gives CDR1 SGHAT, CDR2 FQNNGV. This CDR3 contains 16 residues. Here the CDR3 reads CASSLWELGNSNEQFF. CDR3 sequence (DNA): TGCGCCAGCAGCTTATGGGAACTCGGGAATTCCAATGAGCAGTTCTTC. Filled out from reference TRBV11-2 and TRBJ2-1, the complete variable domain reads EAGVAQSPRYKIIEKRQSVAFWCNPISGHATLYWYQQILGQGPKLLIQFQNNGVVDDSQLPKDRFSAERLKGVDSTLKIQPAKLEDSAVYLCASSLWELGNSNEQFFGPGTRLTVL.

This clonotype was seen a handful of times. J is TRBJ2-7 and V is TRBV5-4, with TRBD1 matching over 8 bases. After removal of 6 bases from V and 2 bases from J, the junction contained 10 bases not matched to a gene. Germline V gives CDR1 SGHNT, CDR2 YYREEE (reference sequence). The length of the CDR3 is 15 residues. The CDR3 nucleotides are TGTGCCAGCACCTTACCTGGACAGGGTCCCTACGAGCAGTACTTC. Protein sequence: CASTLPGQGPYEQYF.

In the case of this clonotype: A read error may explain this, as a much larger clone is one base away. Because it lacks the conserved phenylalanine or tryptophan at the end, this CDR3 is likely a read error. The chain combines TRBV6-6 with TRBJ2-5; no clear D gene. The CDR3 runs to 16 residues. Germline V gives CDR1 MNHNY, CDR2 SVGAGI (reference sequence). V dropped 0 bases and J dropped 1 base, with 12 bases sitting between them. The DNA for the CDR3 is TGTGCCAGCAGTTACTCGTTACTCCCCCCCCAAGAGACCCAGTACTAC. Translation gives CASSYSLLPPQETQYY.

There are many counts of this clonotype. This chain links TRBV6-1 with TRBJ1-2; the match to TRBD1 covers 9 bases. Per germline, CDR1 MNHNS and CDR2 SASEGT. This CDR3 is built from 14 residues. The V segment lost 5 bases and the J segment 7 bases; nucleotides outside the gene matches: 8. The DNA of the CDR3 is TGTGCCAGCAGTTTCCCACAGGGGGCCGTTGGCTACACCTTC. Amino acid sequence: CASSFPQGAVGYTF.

The V gene is TRBV7-9, the J gene TRBJ2-1; 9 nucleotides match TRBD2. This CDR3 has 15 amino acids. V dropped 0 bases and J dropped 7; count of bases not matched to a gene: 4. CDR1 and CDR2 (germline): SEHNR, FQNEAQ (reference sequence). The CDR3 DNA follows: TGTGCCAGCAGCTTAGCGCGGGAGGGCCGGAATGAGCAGTTCTTC. Translating gives CASSLAREGRNEQFF.

On this clonotype: One junction end disagrees with the germline gene, perhaps due to a read error. The chain is built from TRBV6-2 or TRBV6-3 and TRBJ2-3; the match to TRBD2 covers 7 bases. In germline, CDR1 is MNHEY, CDR2 SVGEGT. This CDR3 contains 17 residues. Written as DNA, the CDR3 is TGTGTCAGCAGTTACTCAACAGCGGGATCTAGCACAGATACGCAGTATTTT. Protein: CVSSYSTAGSSTDTQYF.

Many counts were recorded for this clonotype. The V and J genes are TRBV12-5 and TRBJ2-3; 14 positions match TRBD2. The V gene's germline CDR1 is LGHNT and CDR2 FRNRAP. The CDR3 covers 16 residues. V shed 6 bases and J 4 bases; nucleotides not matched to a gene: 6. DNA of the CDR3: TGTGCTAGTGGAAAAGGACTAGCGGGAGGAGCAGATACGCAGTATTTT. Amino acid sequence: CASGKGLAGGADTQYF.

Of note for this clonotype: An end of the junction differs from the germline gene, which may be a read error. The rearrangement uses TRBV11-1 and TRBJ2-4, with 11 bases lining up with TRBD2. The CDR3 consists of 17 residues. Germline V lookup: CDR1 SGHAT, CDR2 FQDESV (reference sequence). The CDR3 protein is CASSFPGTSGIKNIQNF. DNA for the CDR3: TGTGCCAGCAGCTTTCCCGGGACTAGCGGCATCAAAAACATTCAGAACTTC.

The chain carries TRBV11-3 and TRBJ1-1; D possibly corresponds to TRBD1 (5 bases). The length of the CDR3 is 17 residues. Between the trimmed V and J ends, which lost 0 bases and 10 bases, there was a span of 24 bases. Germline V gene sequence: CDR1 SGHNT, CDR2 YENEEA. The CDR3 nucleotides read TGTGCCAGCAGCTTAGATCCCGGGCCAGGGAGGAGCATTGCAGCTTTCTTT. This translates into CASSLDPGPGRSIAAFF.

The rearrangement links TRBV5-1 to TRBJ2-2, with 7 nucleotides matching TRBD2. The germline CDR1 and CDR2 sequences are SGHRS and YFSETQ. V lost 4 bases, J lost 4 bases, and 10 bases stayed unmatched. The CDR3 has 16 amino acids. Written as DNA, the CDR3 is TGCGCCAGCAGCGGTAGCGGGCCCCCGAGCACCGGGGAGCTGTTTTTT. This codes for CASSGSGPPSTGELFF.

This clonotype has only a few counts. The genes are TRBV10-2 and TRBJ2-2; D uncertain. V was shortened by 4 bases and J by 5 bases, with 11 bases between the two germline ends. The CDR3 runs to 14 residues. Germline CDR1 is WSHSY and CDR2 is SAAADI. CDR3 sequence (DNA): TGCGCCAGCAGTGCAGTTGGGTTTACCGGGGAGCTGTTTTTT. Its translation: CASSAVGFTGELFF.